This TCR beta chain comes out of a study of HIV-infected patients and healthy controls. Germline V gene sequence: CDR1 DFQATT, CDR2 SNEGSKA (reference sequence). Trimming removed 6 bases at V and 0 bases at J, with 16 bases between. CDR3 length equals 15 residues. This clonotype was counted many times. What it binds is not known. Whole blood was used without fractionation, so all unsorted peripheral T cells were included. Alpha and beta constant-region primers primed reverse transcription of about 500 ng RNA. Each of the alpha and beta chains got its own library through chain-specific third strand synthesis with indices. Using its own MiXCR run on the 5' RACE reads, TCRdb lists one record per CDR3 protein. The sample lists 9,900 or so distinct CDR3 sequences, roughly 4.8% seen once, with approximately 14% in the top ten. Study results and limitations: HIV-infected patients shared fewer CDR3 sequences between individuals than healthy controls.

The material was blood, obtained before antiretroviral therapy. This chain uses TRBV20-1 with TRBJ2-3; tentatively, D is TRBD2 (5 bases). The TCR was taken from an adult with HIV infection. DNA of the CDR3: TGCAGTGCGGTCCCCGGGAAGGGTAGCACAGATACGCAGTATTTT. This encodes CSAVPGKGSTDTQYF.